The present entry profiles one T cell receptor beta chain with its context. With 1 base removed from V and 8 bases from J, the gap between germline ends came to 26 bases. Germline V gene data show CDR1 as LNHDA and CDR2 as SQIVND (reference sequence). The CDR3 is made up of 19 amino acids. Here immunoSEQ multiplex PCR was the method, and the copy in TCRdb shows in-frame clones only, minus some. The sample includes tens of thousands of clones, over 75% of them seen just once. These data belong to a study of T cells in localized non-small cell lung cancer. The TCR comes from a man between 40 and 70 years old with stage II lung adenocarcinoma. The chain is built from TRBV19 and TRBJ1-4, with D unresolved. Material: PBMCs, obtained before any cancer treatment. This chain's CDR3 is CASSIASQSTSFGLEKLFF. The CDR3 nucleotides read TGTGCCAGTAGTATAGCGTCGCAGAGCACCTCGTTCGGTTTGGAAAAACTGTTTTTT.